The next 27 T cell receptor beta chains were all read from a single sample in a study of shared clonotypes between healthy human individuals. Using immunoSEQ multiplex PCR, the repertoire was profiled, and TCRdb retains in-frame clones only, with some absent. The sample yields 2 million to 2.5 million clones, approximately 94% seen once. Sequencing used naive CD4+ T cells sorted from blood. Subset described: CD45RA+ positively selected. These receptors came from a man younger than 30 in good health.

The J gene is TRBJ1-5, the V gene TRBV6-1; D remains unclear. The CDR3 is 14 amino acids. V was pared by 1 base and J by 3 bases, with 7 bases between. CDR1 and CDR2 from the germline V gene are MNHNS and SASEGT. CDR3 protein: CASSEVSPNQPQHF. CDR3 DNA: TGTGCCAGCAGTGAAGTCAGCCCCAATCAGCCCCAGCATTTT.

The count of this clone is one. This chain links TRBV2 with TRBJ1-5, with a weak D call TRBD1 (5 bases). The length of the CDR3 is 15 residues. Germline V gene lookup returns CDR1 SNHLY and CDR2 FYNNEI. The germline V and J ends were trimmed by 7 bases and 0 bases, with 13 bases remaining between them. As DNA, the CDR3 is TGTGCCAGCACCCAGGGTACCCTTAGCAATCAGCCCCAGCATTTT. Its protein product is CASTQGTLSNQPQHF.

The J gene is TRBJ1-5, the V gene TRBV10-3; D is undetermined. The CDR3 is 15 residues long. Germline V gene sequence: CDR1 ENHRY, CDR2 SYGVKD. The ends were cut back, 10 bases at V and 3 bases at J, with 19 bases in the middle. CDR3 coding DNA: TGTGCCACCTCACCGACCGACTCCACCAATCAGCCCCAGCATTTT. As protein: CATSPTDSTNQPQHF.

This chain links TRBV5-1 with TRBJ2-1; the match to TRBD2 covers 14 bases. CDR1 and CDR2 from the germline V gene are SGHRS and YFSETQ. The CDR3 runs to 15 residues. J lost 7 bases, V lost 3 bases, and 3 bases had no gene match. The DNA for the CDR3 is TGCGCCAGCAGCTCGACTAGCGGGAGGGCTAATGAGCAGTTCTTC. As protein: CASSSTSGRANEQFF.

J is TRBJ2-7 and V is TRBV2; D gene ambiguous. CDR3 length equals 12 residues. V shed 7 bases and J shed 2 bases, with 9 bases lying between them. From germline, CDR1 is SNHLY and CDR2 FYNNEI. The CDR3 region has the DNA TGTGCCAGCAAATATATTGCCTACGAGCAGTACTTC. Amino acids: CASKYIAYEQYF.

The chain combines TRBV7-6 with TRBJ2-3; 8 bases fit TRBD2. V shed 3 bases and J 5 bases; nucleotides not matched to a gene: 10. In germline, CDR1 is SGHVS, CDR2 FNYEAQ. The CDR3 runs 16 residues. The CDR3 loop reads CASSLQAGEGVDTQYF. CDR3 nucleotides: TGTGCCAGCAGCTTGCAAGCGGGAGAAGGTGTAGATACGCAGTATTTT.

The J gene is TRBJ2-7, the V gene TRBV6-6; no clear D. This CDR3 spans 11 amino acids. The V end lost 7 bases, the J end lost 2 bases, and 6 bases lay between the germline ends. Germline CDR1 and CDR2: MNHNY and SVGAGI (reference sequence). CDR3 amino acids: CASTRAYEQYF. In nucleotides, the CDR3 is TGTGCCAGCACGAGAGCCTACGAGCAGTACTTC.

This clone appeared a single time. The V gene is TRBV5-1, the J gene TRBJ2-5, with TRBD1 matching over 9 bases. Per germline, CDR1 SGHRS and CDR2 YFSETQ. Losses at the gene ends were 4 bases for V and 4 bases for J; bases not matched to a gene: 8. This CDR3 has 15 amino acids. Here the CDR3 DNA reads TGCGCCAGCAGCCCCGGGACAGGGAGGTTAGAGACCCAGTACTTC. Amino acid sequence: CASSPGTGRLETQYF.

The J gene is TRBJ1-3, the V gene TRBV4-3; D ambiguous. This CDR3 is 14 amino acids long. Germline V gene data show CDR1 as LGHNA and CDR2 as YSLEER. Trimming removed 0 bases at V and 3 bases at J, with 6 bases between. The CDR3: CASSQDYSGNTIYF. Here the CDR3 DNA reads TGCGCCAGCAGCCAAGATTACAGTGGAAACACCATATATTTT.

This chain joins TRBV5-4 and TRBJ2-1; 16 nucleotides line up with TRBD2. Germline V lookup: CDR1 SGHNT, CDR2 YYREEE (reference sequence). The ends lost 4 bases at V and 4 bases at J; junction bases unmatched: 2. The CDR3 sequence is 16 residues long. CDR3 sequence: CASSEGLAGGYNEQFF. The CDR3 DNA is TGTGCCAGCAGCGAGGGACTAGCGGGAGGGTACAATGAGCAGTTCTTC.

The chain links TRBV5-1 to TRBJ1-2; D unresolved. From germline, CDR1 is SGHRS and CDR2 YFSETQ. With 4 bases removed from V and 0 bases from J, the gap between germline ends came to 7 bases. The CDR3 sequence is 13 residues long. The CDR3 is CASSMDANYGYTF. The CDR3 DNA follows: TGCGCCAGCAGCATGGACGCTAACTATGGCTACACCTTC.

This clone was counted a few times. The chain carries TRBV5-8 and TRBJ2-7; 10 bases agree with TRBD2. This CDR3 has 14 residues. The trim removed 4 bases at V and 7 bases at J, leaving 8 bases unmatched. CDR1 is SGHTS, CDR2 YDEGEE, per germline. In nucleotides, the CDR3 is TGTGCCAGCAGCACGGGACTAGCGACGGGGGAGCAGTACTTC. Its translation is CASSTGLATGEQYF. The whole variable domain, filled in from reference TRBV5-8 and TRBJ2-7, reads EAGVTQSPTHLIKTRGQQATLRCSPISGHTSVYWYQQALGLGLQFLLWYDEGEERNRGNFPPRFSGRQFPNYSSELNVNALELEDSALYLCASSTGLATGEQYFGPGTRLTVT.

The J gene is TRBJ1-5, the V gene TRBV28, with D unresolved. V was cut by 3 bases and J by 6 bases, with 9 bases left in between. The CDR3 runs 13 residues. Germline lookup yields CDR1 MDHEN and CDR2 SYDVKM. In DNA form, the CDR3 reads TGTGCCAGCAGTTTCGGGGATGTTCAGCCCCAGCATTTT. Translating it yields CASSFGDVQPQHF. Full variable domain (remainder filled in from reference TRBV28 and TRBJ1-5): DVKVTQSSRYLVKRTGEKVFLECVQDMDHENMFWYRQDPGLGLRLIYFSYDVKMKEKGDIPEGYSVSREKKERFSLILESASTNQTSMYLCASSFGDVQPQHFGDGTRLSIL.

In the case of this clone: Other DNA sequences in the same sample also yield this CDR3. The chain employs TRBV29-1 and TRBJ2-3; 9 nucleotides match TRBD1. The CDR3 totals 12 residues. With V trimmed by 6 bases and J by 4 bases, 2 bases remained unmatched. From germline, CDR1 is SQVTM and CDR2 ANQGSEA. CDR3 nucleotide sequence: TGCAGCGTCGGGACAGGGCCAGATACGCAGTATTTT. It specifies CSVGTGPDTQYF.

The chain's CDR3 is CASSREDRQETQYF. As DNA, the CDR3 is TGTGCCAGCTCACGGGAGGACAGACAAGAGACCCAGTACTTC. The chain has TRBV18 and TRBJ2-5; TRBD1 or TRBD2 may be the D gene (6 bases each). Trimming removed 4 bases at V and 2 bases at J, with 11 bases between. Germline lookup yields CDR1 KGHSH and CDR2 LQKENI. CDR3 length equals 14 residues.

The chain couples TRBV4-2 to TRBJ2-5; TRBD2 aligns across 9 bases. CDR1 is LGHNA and CDR2 is YNFKEQ in the germline V gene. V shed 1 base, J shed 1 base, and the junction held 13 bases outside the gene matches. The CDR3 extends over 19 amino acids. The chain's CDR3 is CASSQVRGLAGTLQETQYF. The CDR3 DNA reads TGTGCCAGCAGCCAAGTCAGGGGTCTAGCGGGAACGCTCCAAGAGACCCAGTACTTC.

The chain's CDR3 is CAVREQSGRQPQHF. CDR3 bases: TGTGCCGTACGGGAACAGTCGGGGAGGCAGCCCCAGCATTTT. The chain joins TRBV6-1 to TRBJ1-5; unclear D gene. This CDR3 is built from 14 residues. With 11 bases removed from V and 7 bases from J, the gap between germline ends came to 21 bases. Germline V gene sequence: CDR1 MNHNS, CDR2 SASEGT.

The chain recombines TRBV7-2 with TRBJ2-1; possibly TRBD1 for D (6 bases). CDR1 and CDR2 from the germline V gene are SGHTA and FQGNSA. V lost 5 bases and J lost 5, with 16 bases in between. There are 15 residues in the CDR3. The CDR3 region has the DNA TGTGCCAGCAGCCGTAACAGGGTCCGACACAATGAGCAGTTCTTC. Its translation is CASSRNRVRHNEQFF.

This clone was seen a few times. The V and J genes are TRBV30 and TRBJ2-7; 8 bases line up with TRBD1. Looked up from germline, CDR1 is GTSNPN and CDR2 is SVGIG (reference sequence). The CDR3 sequence is 14 residues long. The junction had 8 bases not matched to a gene; V was cut back by 6 bases and J by 1 base. This CDR3 reads CACTRTGRSYEQYF. DNA of the CDR3: TGTGCCTGTACTAGGACAGGGAGGTCCTACGAGCAGTACTTC.

Turning to this clone: Other DNA sequences from this sample encode an identical CDR3 as well. The chain has TRBV7-9 and TRBJ1-1; the D gene is possibly TRBD1 (5 bases). Germline loops: CDR1 SEHNR, CDR2 FQNEAQ (reference sequence). This CDR3 is built from 13 residues. The V gene lost 6 bases and the J gene lost 3 bases, with 11 bases spanning the gap. This CDR3 reads CASSTSGDTEAFF. CDR3 coding DNA: TGTGCCAGCAGTACATCGGGGGACACTGAAGCTTTCTTT.

This chain connects TRBV10-3 to TRBJ2-5, with D perhaps TRBD1 (5 bases). V lost 2 bases and J 4 bases, leaving 8 bases between the germline ends. The V gene's germline CDR1 is ENHRY and CDR2 SYGVKD. This CDR3 region has 13 residues. CDR3 nucleotides: TGTGCCATCAGTGAGGGGGCGGCAGAGACCCAGTACTTC. This translates into CAISEGAAETQYF.

This chain joins TRBV28 and TRBJ2-7, with D perhaps matching TRBD2 (5 bases). The CDR3 covers 14 residues. Germline values: CDR1 MDHEN, CDR2 SYDVKM. V was shortened by 7 bases and J by 6 bases, with 19 bases between the two germline ends. CDR3 sequence (DNA): TGTGCCAGCACGCTCGGAGGCTCACCCCGCGAGCAGTACTTC. Protein sequence: CASTLGGSPREQYF. Supplemented by reference TRBV28 and TRBJ2-7, the full variable domain reads DVKVTQSSRYLVKRTGEKVFLECVQDMDHENMFWYRQDPGLGLRLIYFSYDVKMKEKGDIPEGYSVSREKKERFSLILESASTNQTSMYLCASTLGGSPREQYFGPGTRLTVT.

V is TRBV2 and J is TRBJ1-6; 7 bases map to TRBD1. V gave up 5 bases and J gave up 10 bases; unmatched junction bases: 11. CDR3 size: 15 residues. CDR1 SNHLY and CDR2 FYNNEI come from the germline V gene. The CDR3, as DNA: TGTGCCAGCAGTCCTTCTGACAGGGAAGCCTCACCCCTCCACTTT. This codes for CASSPSDREASPLHF.

Note on this clone: This specimen includes other DNA sequences encoding the same CDR3. This chain connects TRBV5-1 to TRBJ2-1, with D tentatively TRBD2 (5 bases). The CDR3 length is 13 residues. CDR1 is SGHRS, CDR2 YFSETQ, per germline. V lost 0 bases to trimming and J lost 5 bases, with 6 bases between them. The CDR3 loop is CASSLDGNNEQFF. CDR3 bases: TGCGCCAGCAGCTTGGACGGGAACAATGAGCAGTTCTTC.

The chain recombines TRBV15 with TRBJ2-3, with a tentative D call TRBD1 (6 bases). The CDR3 spans 17 residues. Per germline, CDR1 LNHNV and CDR2 YYDKDF (reference sequence). The V gene lost 3 bases and the J gene lost 6 bases, with 22 bases spanning the gap. As DNA, the CDR3 is TGTGCCACCAGCAGTGGCCGGGACACCCTCGGGGTGGATACGCAGTATTTT. It codes for CATSSGRDTLGVDTQYF.

The rearrangement links TRBV5-1 to TRBJ2-3; 8 bases fit TRBD1. Germline CDR1 and CDR2: SGHRS and YFSETQ. The CDR3 length is 15 residues. The V and J ends lost 6 bases and 0 bases, in that order; junction bases with no gene match: 6. CDR3 amino acids: CASKIDRGSTDTQYF. CDR3 coding DNA: TGCGCCAGCAAAATAGACAGGGGAAGCACAGATACGCAGTATTTT.

J is TRBJ1-3 and V is TRBV5-8; D is unresolved. The V end lost 2 bases, the J end lost 3 bases, and 9 bases lay between the germline ends. Germline lookup yields CDR1 SGHTS and CDR2 YDEGEE. The length of the CDR3 is 14 residues. The CDR3, as DNA: TGTGCCAGCAGCTTCAGGTCCTTTGGAAACACCATATATTTT. Translation: CASSFRSFGNTIYF. Full variable domain (rest looked up from reference TRBV5-8 and TRBJ1-3): EAGVTQSPTHLIKTRGQQATLRCSPISGHTSVYWYQQALGLGLQFLLWYDEGEERNRGNFPPRFSGRQFPNYSSELNVNALELEDSALYLCASSFRSFGNTIYFGEGSWLTVV.